This T cell receptor beta chain was obtained from a study of T cell changes during pregnancy in multiple sclerosis. Trimming cost V 5 bases and J 0 bases; bases outside gene matches: 8. The CDR3 contains 16 residues. Germline V gives CDR1 SGHTA, CDR2 FQGNSA. Data came from immunoSEQ multiplex PCR; TCRdb stores just in-frame clones and leaves some out. The sample lists about 40,000 clones, roughly 88% seen once, with approximately 5.3% in the top ten. This receptor was obtained from a female donor in good health, enrolled as a control in a pregnancy study. Material: peripheral blood, obtained in the first trimester of pregnancy. The rearrangement uses TRBV7-2 and TRBJ1-1; 8 bases align to TRBD1. CDR3 coding DNA: TGTGCCAGCAGCGGTAAACGACAGGGGCTGAACACTGAAGCTTTCTTT. As protein: CASSGKRQGLNTEAFF.